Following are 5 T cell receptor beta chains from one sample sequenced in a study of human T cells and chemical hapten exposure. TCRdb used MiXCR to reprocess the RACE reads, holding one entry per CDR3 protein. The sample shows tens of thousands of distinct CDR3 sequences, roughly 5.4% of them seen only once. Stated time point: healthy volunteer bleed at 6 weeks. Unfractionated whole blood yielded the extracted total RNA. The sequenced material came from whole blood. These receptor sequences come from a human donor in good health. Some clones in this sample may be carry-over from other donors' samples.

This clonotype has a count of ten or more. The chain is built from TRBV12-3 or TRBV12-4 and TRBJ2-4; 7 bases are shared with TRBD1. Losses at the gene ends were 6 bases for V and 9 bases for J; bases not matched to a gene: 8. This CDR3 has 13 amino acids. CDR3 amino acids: CASRPTGVTIQYF. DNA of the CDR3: TGTGCCAGCAGACCTACAGGGGTGACCATTCAGTACTTC.

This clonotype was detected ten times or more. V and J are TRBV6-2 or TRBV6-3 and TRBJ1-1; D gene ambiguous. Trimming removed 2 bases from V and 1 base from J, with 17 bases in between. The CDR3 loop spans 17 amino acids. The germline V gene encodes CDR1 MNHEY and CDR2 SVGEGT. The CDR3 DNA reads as TGTGCCAGCAGTTACACACTACAAAGGACGGGGAACACTGAAGCTTTCTTT. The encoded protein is CASSYTLQRTGNTEAFF.

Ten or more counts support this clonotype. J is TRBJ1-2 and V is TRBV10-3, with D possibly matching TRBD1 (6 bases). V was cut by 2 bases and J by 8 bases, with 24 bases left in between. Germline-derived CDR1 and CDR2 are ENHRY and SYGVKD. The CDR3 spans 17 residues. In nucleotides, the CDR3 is TGTGCCATCAGTGAGCCAGGAGGAGTAGGGGGTAGCGGAGGCTACACCTTC. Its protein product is CAISEPGGVGGSGGYTF.

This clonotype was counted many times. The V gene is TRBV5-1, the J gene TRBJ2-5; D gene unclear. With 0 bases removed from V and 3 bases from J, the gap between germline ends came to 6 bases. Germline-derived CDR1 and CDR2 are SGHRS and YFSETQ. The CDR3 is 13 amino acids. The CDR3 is CASSLGAEETQYF. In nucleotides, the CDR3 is TGCGCCAGCAGCTTGGGGGCCGAAGAGACCCAGTACTTC. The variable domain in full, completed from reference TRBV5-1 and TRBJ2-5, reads KAGVTQTPRYLIKTRGQQVTLSCSPISGHRSVSWYQQTPGQGLQFLFEYFSETQRNKGNFPGRFSGRQFSNSRSEMNVSTLELGDSALYLCASSLGAEETQYFGPGTRLLVL.

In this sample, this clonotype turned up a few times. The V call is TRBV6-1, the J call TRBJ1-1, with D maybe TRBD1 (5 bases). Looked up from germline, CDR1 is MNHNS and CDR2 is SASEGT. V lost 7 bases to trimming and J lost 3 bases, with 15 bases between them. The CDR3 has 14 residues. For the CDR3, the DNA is TGTGCCAGCACCTACGGGGGGGGTGACACTGAAGCTTTCTTT. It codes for CASTYGGGDTEAFF.